Presented here are 18 T cell receptor beta chains from one specimen sequenced in a study of graft-versus-host responses after intestinal transplantation. Only in-frame clones appear in the TCRdb table, and some are missing; sequencing was by immunoSEQ multiplex PCR. This sample has tens of thousands of clones; 30% to 40% occur once, and the top ten carry 9.2%. The plating included roughly 200,000 irradiated, violet-dye-labeled stimulator cells together with roughly 200,000 CFSE-labeled responder cells. Here the sequenced sample was alloreactive CD8+ T cells from a mixed lymphocyte reaction culture, taken before intestinal transplant. Subset denoted: CFSE-low proliferating T cells sorted from roughly six-day pre-transplant mixed lymphocyte reaction (GvH or HvG direction). The origin of the receptors is a human patient who received an intestinal transplant.

This clone is labeled medium-sized (0.01 to 0.1%). This chain joins TRBV19 and TRBJ2-7, with a tentative D call TRBD1 (6 bases). This CDR3 is 12 amino acids long. V lost 3 bases and J lost 5, with 8 bases in between. Germline CDR1 reads LNHDA; CDR2 reads SQIVND (reference sequence). CDR3 in DNA: TGTGCCAGTAGTATCGGACAGAACGAGCAGTACTTC. Translated, it gives CASSIGQNEQYF.

The rearrangement uses TRBV27 and TRBJ2-7, with 8 positions matching TRBD2. The V gene end was trimmed by 5 bases and the J gene end by 4 bases; junction bases not matched to a gene: 7. The V gene's germline CDR1 is MNHEY and CDR2 SMNVEV (reference sequence). CDR3 length equals 14 residues. The CDR3 region has the DNA TGTGCCAGCAGTGACGGGGGGGGAGGATACGAGCAGTACTTC. This gives the protein CASSDGGGGYEQYF.

J is TRBJ1-6 and V is TRBV7-6; D call uncertain. Trimming removed 1 base at V and 3 bases at J, with 4 bases between. Germline V CDR1 and CDR2: SGHVS, FNYEAQ. CDR3 length: 14 amino acids. CDR3 nucleotide sequence: TGTGCCAGCAGCTTAGATATCTATAATTCACCCCTCCACTTT. Translating gives CASSLDIYNSPLHF. Complete variable domain (other parts from reference TRBV7-6 and TRBJ1-6): GAGVSQSPRYKVTKRGQDVALRCDPISGHVSLYWYRQALGQGPEFLTYFNYEAQQDKSGLPNDRFSAERPEGSISTLTIQRTEQRDSAMYRCASSLDIYNSPLHFGNGTRLTVT.

The rearrangement links TRBV6-6 to TRBJ1-1, with D unclear. The CDR3 totals 13 residues. V gave up 1 base and J gave up 2 bases, with 5 bases separating them. Germline values: CDR1 MNHNY, CDR2 SVGAGI (reference sequence). CDR3 DNA: TGTGCCAGCAGTTACTTAAGAAACACTGAAGCTTTCTTT. Translating gives CASSYLRNTEAFF.

By share of the sample, this clone is medium-sized. The chain combines TRBV5-1 with TRBJ2-7, with a weak D call TRBD1 (6 bases). Germline V gene data show CDR1 as SGHRS and CDR2 as YFSETQ. The germline V and J ends were trimmed by 1 base and 0 bases, with 11 bases remaining between them. The CDR3 contains 15 residues. The CDR3 protein is CASSLFDRSSYEQYF. CDR3 DNA: TGCGCCAGCAGCTTGTTTGACAGGAGCTCCTACGAGCAGTACTTC.

In this sample, this clone turned up a few times. The chain joins TRBV7-9 to TRBJ1-5, with 7 positions matching TRBD1. J lost 2 bases, V lost 5 bases, and 6 bases had no gene match. CDR1 and CDR2 from the germline V gene are SEHNR and FQNEAQ (reference sequence). The CDR3 loop spans 15 amino acids. CDR3: CASSQGTGGNQPQHF. The CDR3 DNA reads as TGTGCCAGCAGCCAAGGAACAGGGGGCAATCAGCCCCAGCATTTT.

In this sample, this clone is medium-sized. This chain connects TRBV7-9 to TRBJ1-2; D unclear. V dropped 5 bases and J dropped 3 bases, with 10 bases sitting between them. Germline lookup yields CDR1 SEHNR and CDR2 FQNEAQ (reference sequence). CDR3 length equals 13 residues. The CDR3 region is CASSGNTYYGYTF. CDR3 DNA sequence: TGTGCCAGCAGCGGTAACACCTACTATGGCTACACCTTC.

J is TRBJ2-7 and V is TRBV7-9; D ambiguous. The CDR3 is made up of 15 amino acids. Germline lookup yields CDR1 SEHNR and CDR2 FQNEAQ (reference sequence). Trimming shortened V by 2 bases and J by 0 bases, and 11 bases separated the two germline ends. DNA of the CDR3: TGTGCCAGCAGCTTATCCCGAGGTGTCTCCTACGAGCAGTACTTC. It is translated as CASSLSRGVSYEQYF.

This chain connects TRBV9 to TRBJ2-3; 7 nucleotides match TRBD2. Germline V gene sequence: CDR1 SGDLS, CDR2 YYNGEE. The CDR3 covers 15 residues. Germline trimming cut 2 bases from V and 0 bases from J; bases unmatched to any gene: 3. The CDR3: CASSVLAASTDTQYF. DNA for the CDR3: TGTGCCAGCAGCGTTCTAGCGGCTAGCACAGATACGCAGTATTTT.

This chain joins TRBV13 and TRBJ2-3, with a tentative D call TRBD1 (5 bases). Germline CDR1 and CDR2: PRHDT and FYEKMQ (reference sequence). The CDR3 runs to 16 residues. Trimming removed 3 bases at V and 3 bases at J, with 16 bases between. This CDR3 reads CASSLRQGARTDTQYF. The DNA for the CDR3 is TGTGCCAGCAGCTTGCGTCAAGGGGCGCGAACAGATACGCAGTATTTT.

The chain is built from TRBV6-1 and TRBJ2-7; weak D call: TRBD2 (5 bases). Germline CDR1 is MNHNS and CDR2 is SASEGT. This CDR3 has 13 residues. The germline V and J ends were trimmed by 8 bases and 3 bases, with 14 bases remaining between them. DNA of the CDR3: TGTGCCAGCGGAGGTTCCCCCCTCTACGAGCAGTACTTC. It codes for CASGGSPLYEQYF.

Note on this clone: Other DNA sequences in the same sample also yield this CDR3. The J gene is TRBJ2-7, the V gene TRBV4-1, with D possibly being TRBD2 (5 bases). Germline V gene data show CDR1 as MGHRA and CDR2 as YSYEKL. Trimming stripped 0 bases from V and 2 bases from J, with 11 bases between. The CDR3 length is 15 residues. CDR3 in amino acids: CASSQETLATYEQYF. The CDR3 DNA sequence: TGCGCCAGCAGCCAAGAGACCCTAGCAACCTACGAGCAGTACTTC.

This clone was recorded a few times. The rearrangement joins TRBV14 to TRBJ2-1; D is unresolved. CDR1 and CDR2 from the germline V gene are SGHDN and FVKESK. Trimming stripped 1 base from V and 0 bases from J, with 19 bases between. The CDR3 totals 19 residues. The CDR3 region is CASSQVLGLEVHSYNEQFF. CDR3 DNA: TGTGCCAGCAGCCAAGTTTTAGGGTTAGAAGTCCACTCCTACAATGAGCAGTTCTTC.

As concerns this clone: A read error may be the cause here, since a much bigger clone is one base away. V and J are TRBV4-2 and TRBJ1-1, with D unclear. This CDR3 is 14 amino acids long. The V end was cut by 1 base, the J end by 0 bases, with 6 bases between. Germline lookup yields CDR1 LGHNA and CDR2 YNFKEQ. This CDR3 is CASSQVLLNTEAFF. The CDR3 DNA reads TGTGCCAGCAGCCAAGTTTTGTTGAACACTGAAGCTTTCTTT.

This clone has just one count. This chain uses TRBV7-3 with TRBJ1-1, with 7 nucleotides matching TRBD1. CDR1 is SGHTA and CDR2 is FQGTGA in the germline V gene. V lost 4 bases, J lost 0 bases, and 5 bases stayed unmatched. The CDR3 contains 15 residues. The CDR3 loop reads CASSSTGDMNTEAFF. The CDR3, as DNA: TGTGCCAGCAGCTCAACAGGGGACATGAACACTGAAGCTTTCTTT.

This clone has only a few counts. V and J are TRBV19 and TRBJ2-1; possible D gene TRBD1, 6 bases. Trimming took 4 bases from V and 1 from J, leaving 8 bases between them. Germline V gives CDR1 LNHDA, CDR2 SQIVND (reference sequence). CDR3 length: 14 residues. CDR3 sequence reads: CASSTGESYNEQFF. The CDR3 DNA reads TGTGCCAGTAGTACAGGGGAATCCTACAATGAGCAGTTCTTC.

This clone has more than one count but fewer than ten. The V call is TRBV27, the J call TRBJ2-7, with TRBD1 matching over 8 bases. This CDR3 region has 14 residues. CDR1 and CDR2 from the germline V gene are MNHEY and SMNVEV (reference sequence). The trim removed 6 bases at V and 2 bases at J, leaving 6 bases unmatched. CDR3 sequence (DNA): TGTGCCAGCAGCCCGACAGGGGCCACCTACGAGCAGTACTTC. Residues: CASSPTGATYEQYF.

This clone was detected once. J is TRBJ2-3 and V is TRBV7-2, with 15 nucleotides matching TRBD2. From germline, CDR1 is SGHTA and CDR2 FQGNSA. The CDR3 sequence is 15 residues long. The trim removed 4 bases at V and 6 bases at J, leaving 2 bases unmatched. CDR3 protein: CASSWTSGGADTQYF. The CDR3 DNA follows: TGTGCCAGCAGCTGGACTAGCGGGGGGGCCGATACGCAGTATTTT. Full variable domain (remainder filled in from reference TRBV7-2 and TRBJ2-3): GAGVSQSPSNKVTEKGKDVELRCDPISGHTALYWYRQSLGQGLEFLIYFQGNSAPDKSGLPSDRFSAERTGGSVSTLTIQRTQQEDSAVYLCASSWTSGGADTQYFGPGTRLTVL.